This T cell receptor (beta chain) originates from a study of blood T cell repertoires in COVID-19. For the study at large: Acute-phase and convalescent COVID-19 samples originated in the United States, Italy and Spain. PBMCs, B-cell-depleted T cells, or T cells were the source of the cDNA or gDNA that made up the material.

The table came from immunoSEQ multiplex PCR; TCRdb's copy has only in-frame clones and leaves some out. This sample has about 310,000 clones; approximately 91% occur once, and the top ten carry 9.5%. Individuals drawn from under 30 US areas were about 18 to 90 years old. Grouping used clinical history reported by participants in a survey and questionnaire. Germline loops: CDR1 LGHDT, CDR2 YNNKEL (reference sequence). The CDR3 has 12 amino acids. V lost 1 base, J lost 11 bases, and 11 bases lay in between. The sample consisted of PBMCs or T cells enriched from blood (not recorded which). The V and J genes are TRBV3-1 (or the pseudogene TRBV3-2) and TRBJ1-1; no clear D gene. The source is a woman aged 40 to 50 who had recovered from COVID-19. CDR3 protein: CASSQGLFSAFF. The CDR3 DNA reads TGTGCCAGCAGCCAAGGTTTGTTTAGTGCTTTCTTT.